This T cell receptor beta chain was sequenced in a study of cytomegalovirus exposure and HLA in healthy donors. The PCR was carried out with 60 Vbeta primers and 13 Jbeta primers. Profiled with immunoSEQ multiplex PCR; TCRdb holds only in-frame clones, not every one. The sample comprises around 200,000 clones, roughly 80% of which are singletons, and 3.5% to 4% rests with the top ten. Findings and limits, study-wide: Confirmation was obtained in vitro that a few CMV-associated chains are specific for CMV antigens. Most TCR sequences showed up rarely, but some public TCRs showed up in many donors.

Germline V CDR1 and CDR2: LNHDA, SQIVND (reference sequence). Trimming removed 5 bases at V and 2 bases at J, with 13 bases between. CDR3 length: 14 residues. On this clone: Its cognate antigen is unknown.

The V and J genes are TRBV19 and TRBJ2-7; D might be TRBD2 (6 bases). The clonotype originates from a man aged 50 to 60 in good health and CMV-seronegative. Sequenced: PBMCs. CDR3 coding DNA: TGTGCCAGTAGTCCCCGGGACTTGACCTACGAGCAGTACTTC. Its protein is CASSPRDLTYEQYF.